This entry lists 22 T cell receptor beta chains sequenced from one sample in a study of chemoradiotherapy in HPV16-positive cancers. Profiling relied on immunoSEQ multiplex PCR, and the TCRdb table lists in-frame clones only, not all of them. This sample has about 5,100 clones, with over 75% found just once. Sequenced here: tumor tissue, sampled from a patient who underwent chemoradiotherapy. These receptors came from a human donor with HPV-associated anogenital cancer.

V is TRBV5-3 and J is TRBJ2-7, with 7 positions matching TRBD1. TRBV5-3 is labeled an ORF, and its function is uncertain. Trimming at V came to 3 bases and at J to 2 bases, leaving 5 bases not matched to a gene. CDR3 size: 14 residues. The CDR3 bases are TGTGCCAGAAGCTCGGGACAGAACCCCTACGAGCAGTACTTC. Its protein product is CARSSGQNPYEQYF.

The chain recombines TRBV7-8 with TRBJ2-7; D unresolved. V lost 8 bases and J lost 4, with 15 bases in between. The CDR3 has 13 amino acids. In germline, CDR1 is SGHVS, CDR2 FQNEAQ. The CDR3 reads CASSDSPTYEQYF. Here the CDR3 DNA reads TGTGCCAGCTCTGACTCCCCGACTTACGAGCAGTACTTC.

The V call is TRBV5-1, the J call TRBJ1-2; the match to TRBD1 covers 10 bases. Germline V gives CDR1 SGHRS, CDR2 YFSETQ. Trimming cost V 4 bases and J 0 bases; bases outside gene matches: 3. The CDR3 covers 15 residues. In DNA, the CDR3 is TGCGCCAGCAGCAGGGACAGGGGCGCTAACTATGGCTACACCTTC. This codes for CASSRDRGANYGYTF.

CDR3 coding DNA: TGTGCCAGCAGCGCCCGGGGAGGCGAGCAGTACTTC. It specifies CASSARGGEQYF. The rearrangement joins TRBV7-9 to TRBJ2-7; tentative D call: TRBD2 (6 bases). Trimming shortened V by 5 bases and J by 6 bases, and 11 bases separated the two germline ends. The CDR3 sequence is 12 residues long. In germline, CDR1 is SEHNR, CDR2 FQNEAQ (reference sequence).

This clone showed up just a few times. The chain carries TRBV29-1 and TRBJ2-1, with D unclear. V dropped 1 base and J dropped 4 bases, with 8 bases sitting between them. CDR3 size: 13 residues. Looked up from germline, CDR1 is SQVTM and CDR2 is ANQGSEA. The CDR3 DNA follows: TGCAGCGTTGAAGTGCTTGCGTACAATGAGCAGTTCTTC. Translating it yields CSVEVLAYNEQFF.

The chain is built from TRBV7-2 and TRBJ2-3, with TRBD2 matching over 8 bases. Trimming cost V 6 bases and J 5 bases; bases outside gene matches: 7. This CDR3 has 14 residues. Germline V lookup: CDR1 SGHTA, CDR2 FQGNSA. CDR3 DNA: TGTGCCAGCAGTCTGAGCGGGAGTGGAGATACGCAGTATTTT. As protein: CASSLSGSGDTQYF. Full variable domain (remainder filled in from reference TRBV7-2 and TRBJ2-3): GAGVSQSPSNKVTEKGKDVELRCDPISGHTALYWYRQSLGQGLEFLIYFQGNSAPDKSGLPSDRFSAERTGGSVSTLTIQRTQQEDSAVYLCASSLSGSGDTQYFGPGTRLTVL.

The rearrangement joins TRBV2 to TRBJ2-2; 12 nucleotides match TRBD2. The CDR3 totals 18 residues. V was pared by 4 bases and J by 6 bases, with 12 bases of the junction left unmatched. CDR1 and CDR2 (germline): SNHLY, FYNNEI. The DNA of the CDR3 is TGTGCCAGCAGTGTCTTTCTTATTTGGACTAGCGGGGCCGGGGAGCTGTTTTTT. This translates into CASSVFLIWTSGAGELFF. Full variable domain (outside the CDR3, taken from reference TRBV2 and TRBJ2-2): EPEVTQTPSHQVTQMGQEVILRCVPISNHLYFYWYRQILGQKVEFLVSFYNNEISEKSEIFDDQFSVERPDGSNFTLKIRSTKLEDSAMYFCASSVFLIWTSGAGELFFGEGSRLTVL.

V usage is TRBV4-1 and J usage is TRBJ2-1, with TRBD1 matching 10 bases. The V gene's germline CDR1 is MGHRA and CDR2 YSYEKL. The V and J ends lost 4 bases and 7 bases, in that order; junction bases with no gene match: 7. CDR3 length: 15 amino acids. The CDR3: CASSRLGQGLNEQFF. The CDR3 coding sequence is TGCGCCAGCAGCCGTTTGGGACAGGGGTTAAATGAGCAGTTCTTC.

The table lists this clone with a count of one. The chain carries TRBV10-3 and TRBJ1-6; TRBD1 agrees at 9 bases. V dropped 10 bases and J dropped 7; count of bases not matched to a gene: 5. This CDR3 has 13 amino acids. Germline V gene sequence: CDR1 ENHRY, CDR2 SYGVKD. CDR3 sequence reads: CATKGQGNSPLHF. Here the CDR3 DNA reads TGTGCCACGAAGGGACAGGGCAATTCACCCCTCCACTTT.

The chain links TRBV7-6 to TRBJ1-1; D perhaps matches TRBD1 (6 bases). This CDR3 contains 16 residues. V shed 4 bases and J shed 0 bases, with 15 bases lying between them. The germline V gene has CDR1 SGHVS and CDR2 FNYEAQ. CDR3 in DNA: TGTGCCAGCAGCTCCTTGCTGTCAGGGGTGAACACTGAAGCTTTCTTT. Amino acids: CASSSLLSGVNTEAFF.

The V call is TRBV7-2, the J call TRBJ2-5; 7 bases agree with TRBD2. This CDR3 spans 14 amino acids. Unmatched junction bases numbered 8, after V lost 10 bases and J lost 0 bases. Germline CDR1 reads SGHTA; CDR2 reads FQGNSA. The DNA for the CDR3 is TGTGCCACGCACCGGGGGGTGTACCAAGAGACCCAGTACTTC. It translates to CATHRGVYQETQYF.

J is TRBJ2-3 and V is TRBV6-4; TRBD2 matches 7 bases. This CDR3 contains 14 residues. Germline V gene data show CDR1 as MRHNA and CDR2 as SNTAGT. J gave up 4 bases and V 3 bases, and 4 bases lay outside the gene matches. In DNA form, the CDR3 reads TGTGCCAGCAGTGAAGGTGGGGGGGCAGATACGCAGTATTTT. It translates to CASSEGGGADTQYF.

The chain recombines TRBV5-1 with TRBJ1-6; D remains ambiguous. The CDR3 contains 13 residues. The V end lost 7 bases, the J end lost 3 bases, and 8 bases lay between the germline ends. Germline V gene lookup returns CDR1 SGHRS and CDR2 YFSETQ. The CDR3 DNA reads as TGCGCCAGCTCTGCAGACTATAATTCACCCCTCCACTTT. It yields the protein CASSADYNSPLHF.

Details on this clone: Other DNA sequences in the sample encode the same CDR3. The J gene is TRBJ2-2, the V gene TRBV11-3, with D unclear. The germline V and J ends were trimmed by 4 bases and 4 bases, with 4 bases remaining between them. The CDR3 length is 12 residues. Germline V gives CDR1 SGHNT, CDR2 YENEEA. This CDR3 reads CASSSLTGELFF. The CDR3 DNA follows: TGTGCCAGCAGCTCCCTCACCGGGGAGCTGTTTTTT.

The chain recombines TRBV5-1 with TRBJ2-5; no definite D call. The J call is doubtful: the DNA matches TRBJ2-7 better. The CDR3 contains 14 residues. CDR1 is SGHRS, CDR2 YFSETQ, per germline. CDR3 sequence (DNA): TGCGCCAGCAGCTTGATGACCCCGACCTACGAGCAGTACTTC. This encodes CASSLMTPTYEQYF.

The chain joins TRBV6-1 to TRBJ1-5; 7 bases map to TRBD1. CDR1 MNHNS and CDR2 SASEGT come from the germline V gene. The CDR3 contains 17 residues. J lost 0 bases, V lost 4 bases, and 9 bases had no gene match. CDR3 residues: CASSGTGTLTSNQPQHF. The CDR3 DNA sequence: TGTGCCAGCAGTGGGACAGGCACATTAACTAGCAATCAGCCCCAGCATTTT.

Relative to its sample, this clone is medium-sized (0.01 to 0.1%). This sequence joins TRBV5-6 and TRBJ1-3; D remains ambiguous. Per the germline V gene, CDR1 is SGHDT and CDR2 is YYEEEE. Trimming stripped 4 bases from V and 4 bases from J, with 12 bases between. This CDR3 is built from 14 residues. For the CDR3, the DNA is TGTGCCAGCAGCGCAAGTTTGGGGGGAAACACCATATATTTT. It codes for CASSASLGGNTIYF. Combining the CDR3 with reference TRBV5-6 and TRBJ1-3 gives the whole variable domain DAGVTQSPTHLIKTRGQQVTLRCSPKSGHDTVSWYQQALGQGPQFIFQYYEEEERQRGNFPDRFSGHQFPNYSSELNVNALLLGDSALYLCASSASLGGNTIYFGEGSWLTVV.

The chain has TRBV11-2 and TRBJ1-6; D not certain. This CDR3 has 13 residues. Trimming shortened V by 4 bases and J by 7 bases, and 8 bases separated the two germline ends. Germline V CDR1 and CDR2: SGHAT, FQNNGV. The CDR3, as DNA: TGTGCCAGCAGCTGGGCGGGGAATTCACCCCTCCACTTT. Its translation: CASSWAGNSPLHF.

This clone was seen more than once but under ten times. The chain employs TRBV18 and TRBJ2-7; tentatively, D is TRBD1 (5 bases). The CDR3 covers 13 residues. Germline-derived CDR1 and CDR2 are KGHSH and LQKENI. Trimming removed 0 bases from V and 2 bases from J, with 5 bases in between. For the CDR3, the DNA is TGTGCCAGCTCACCACCACAGGCCTACGAGCAGTACTTC. Protein: CASSPPQAYEQYF.

This sequence joins TRBV28 and TRBJ1-2; D gene ambiguous. This CDR3 has 12 residues. The germline gives CDR1 MDHEN, CDR2 SYDVKM. V lost 2 bases to trimming and J lost 3 bases, with 4 bases between them. This CDR3 reads CASSLKYYGYTF. The CDR3 DNA follows: TGTGCCAGCAGTTTAAAGTACTATGGCTACACCTTC.

The V gene is TRBV6-6, the J gene TRBJ1-2, with 7 positions matching TRBD1. Germline CDR1 and CDR2: MNHNY and SVGAGI (reference sequence). J lost 4 bases, V lost 0 bases, and 8 bases had no gene match. The CDR3 sequence is 16 residues long. The CDR3 DNA reads TGTGCCAGCAGTTACTCAGGCGACAGGGCTATCTATGGCTACACCTTC. Amino acids: CASSYSGDRAIYGYTF.

In this sample, this clone turned up a few times. The chain employs TRBV6-6 and TRBJ2-7, with D tentatively TRBD2 (6 bases). V was trimmed by 5 bases and J by 7 bases, leaving 21 bases between them. This CDR3 region has 15 residues. Germline loops: CDR1 MNHNY, CDR2 SVGAGI (reference sequence). The DNA for the CDR3 is TGTGCCAGCAGTAGGGACTGGGGTGGTTTCCGGGAGCAGTACTTC. Its translation: CASSRDWGGFREQYF.